These 21 T cell receptor beta chains share one sample of origin, sequenced in a study of blood T cell repertoires in COVID-19 (dated by TCRdb to the early 2020s). Library method: the immunoSEQ multiplex PCR assay. The source is immuneACCESS, and TCRdb retained only in-frame sequences with V and J called. Part of the clones is not carried over; for the studies checked, unresolved V genes explain less than half of this, and the remainder is unexplained. This sample lists around 25,000 clones; 75% to 90% were detected once. In total, the top ten clones hold roughly 23% of the sample. The sequencing input was peripheral blood. Receptor source: a human donor with active COVID-19. The donor label of this sample is uncertain.

This chain links TRBV19 with TRBJ1-4; D is unclear. Trimming pared 3 bases from V and 0 bases from J, leaving 23 bases between. The CDR3 has 20 amino acids. Germline V gene data show CDR1 as LNHDA and CDR2 as SQIVND (reference sequence). The CDR3 region has the DNA TGTGCCAGTAGTATTGTGGCTATCCAGCCTGGACTTGCAACTAATGAAAAACTGTTTTTT. Its protein is CASSIVAIQPGLATNEKLFF.

This clone appeared once. The chain uses TRBV5-1 and TRBJ2-7; 11 positions agree with TRBD1. This CDR3 has 14 amino acids. The trim removed 6 bases at V and 1 base at J, leaving 3 bases unmatched. The germline gives CDR1 SGHRS, CDR2 YFSETQ. The CDR3 is CASTRDRGSYEQYF. DNA for the CDR3: TGCGCCAGCACCCGGGACAGGGGGTCCTACGAGCAGTACTTC. Drawing the rest from reference TRBV5-1 and TRBJ2-7, the complete variable domain is KAGVTQTPRYLIKTRGQQVTLSCSPISGHRSVSWYQQTPGQGLQFLFEYFSETQRNKGNFPGRFSGRQFSNSRSEMNVSTLELGDSALYLCASTRDRGSYEQYFGPGTRLTVT.

The chain has TRBV3-1 (or the pseudogene TRBV3-2) and TRBJ2-1; D uncertain. Germline assignment: CDR1 LGHDT and CDR2 YNNKEL (reference sequence). Trimming removed 0 bases from V and 6 bases from J, with 18 bases in between. The CDR3 length is 17 residues. The CDR3 is CASSQENLGTILNEQFF. CDR3 nucleotide sequence: TGTGCCAGCAGCCAAGAAAACCTCGGCACTATACTCAATGAGCAGTTCTTC.

V and J are TRBV7-6 and TRBJ2-1, with D unresolved. V was shortened by 5 bases and J by 7 bases, with 9 bases between the two germline ends. Germline V gene data show CDR1 as SGHVS and CDR2 as FNYEAQ. The CDR3 has 12 amino acids. CDR3 sequence (DNA): TGTGCCAGCAGCCACTTAGTGAATGAGCAGTTCTTC. It encodes CASSHLVNEQFF.

This chain joins TRBV6-5 and TRBJ2-4; TRBD1 aligns across 9 bases. From germline, CDR1 is MNHEY and CDR2 SVGAGI. J lost 5 bases, V lost 4 bases, and 6 bases had no gene match. The CDR3 runs 15 residues. The DNA of the CDR3 is TGTGCCAGCAGTTTGGGGACAGGGCAAGAAAACATTCAGTACTTC. Residues: CASSLGTGQENIQYF.

The chain is built from TRBV6-5 and TRBJ2-1; 9 nucleotides line up with TRBD1. Germline V gene lookup returns CDR1 MNHEY and CDR2 SVGAGI. With V trimmed by 5 bases and J by 8 bases, 7 bases remained unmatched. The CDR3 spans 14 residues. The CDR3 DNA sequence: TGTGCCAGCAGTCCCGGGACAGGGAAGGATGAGCAGTTCTTC. Amino acids: CASSPGTGKDEQFF.

The J gene is TRBJ2-3, the V gene TRBV7-2, with D possibly matching TRBD2 (6 bases). The germline V gene encodes CDR1 SGHTA and CDR2 FQGNSA. Deletions cut 5 bases from V and 0 bases from J, with 12 bases between. The CDR3 has 15 residues. The CDR3, as DNA: TGTGCCAGCAGCCTTGGACTAACTAGCACAGATACGCAGTATTTT. Its protein is CASSLGLTSTDTQYF. The complete variable domain, with remaining parts taken from reference TRBV7-2 and TRBJ2-3, reads GAGVSQSPSNKVTEKGKDVELRCDPISGHTALYWYRQSLGQGLEFLIYFQGNSAPDKSGLPSDRFSAERTGGSVSTLTIQRTQQEDSAVYLCASSLGLTSTDTQYFGPGTRLTVL.

This clone appeared a single time. The chain carries TRBV28 and TRBJ1-1; D may be TRBD1 (6 bases). CDR1 MDHEN and CDR2 SYDVKM come from the germline V gene. With 5 bases removed from V and 2 bases from J, the gap between germline ends came to 21 bases. The CDR3 has 17 residues. CDR3 region: CASSPATGTHLNTEAFF. CDR3 sequence (DNA): TGTGCCAGCAGTCCAGCTACCGGGACACACCTTAACACTGAAGCTTTCTTT.

CDR3 DNA sequence: TGCGCCAGCAGTGAGGGGCCCGGACAGAGCGAAGAAGCTTTCTTT. Protein product: CASSEGPGQSEEAFF. V is TRBV10-1 and J is TRBJ1-1, with TRBD1 as a possible D gene (6 bases). The length of the CDR3 is 15 residues. V was shortened by 2 bases and J by 8 bases, with 18 bases between the two germline ends. Germline V gene sequence: CDR1 WNHNN, CDR2 SYGVQD (reference sequence).

This clone was seen a handful of times. The chain combines TRBV5-4 with TRBJ2-3; 11 bases align to TRBD2. Germline assignment: CDR1 SGHNT and CDR2 YYREEE (reference sequence). There are 18 residues in the CDR3. The trim removed 5 bases at V and 6 bases at J, leaving 17 bases unmatched. The chain's CDR3 is CASSNFHPLAGGSDTQYF. CDR3 DNA sequence: TGTGCCAGCAGTAACTTCCATCCCTTAGCGGGGGGGTCGGATACGCAGTATTTT.

The CDR3: CASSPVTSGRSDTQYF. In nucleotides, the CDR3 is TGTGCCAGCAGTCCCGTGACTAGCGGGAGGTCAGATACGCAGTATTTT. The gene calls are TRBV6-6 and TRBJ2-3; TRBD2 matches at 13 bases. Germline CDR1 and CDR2: MNHNY and SVGAGI (reference sequence). With V trimmed by 5 bases and J by 4 bases, 6 bases remained unmatched. The CDR3 sequence is 16 residues long.

The chain uses TRBV6-1 and TRBJ1-6, with D uncertain. The germline CDR1 and CDR2 sequences are MNHNS and SASEGT. The length of the CDR3 is 17 residues. Trimming cost V 2 bases and J 5 bases, with 16 bases left between them. In DNA, the CDR3 is TGTGCCAGCAGTGAAAGGGCAGACCAACTAGATAATTCACCCCTCCACTTT. Amino acid sequence: CASSERADQLDNSPLHF.

The CDR3: CASSATSGQNTDTQYF. In nucleotides, the CDR3 is TGCGCCAGCAGCGCAACTAGCGGACAGAACACAGATACGCAGTATTTT. The V gene is TRBV5-1, the J gene TRBJ2-3; 8 nucleotides agree with TRBD2. Looked up from germline, CDR1 is SGHRS and CDR2 is YFSETQ. The CDR3 contains 16 residues. V gave up 4 bases and J gave up 2 bases; unmatched junction bases: 9. The full variable domain, with the rest looked up from reference TRBV5-1 and TRBJ2-3, is KAGVTQTPRYLIKTRGQQVTLSCSPISGHRSVSWYQQTPGQGLQFLFEYFSETQRNKGNFPGRFSGRQFSNSRSEMNVSTLELGDSALYLCASSATSGQNTDTQYFGPGTRLTVL.

This clone has only one observation. The DNA for the CDR3 is TGCGCCAGCAGCTTGGGGGACAGCTACATTGAAGCTTTCTTT. It codes for CASSLGDSYIEAFF. The chain employs TRBV5-1 and TRBJ1-1, with 7 bases fitting TRBD1. This CDR3 has 14 amino acids. Germline V lookup: CDR1 SGHRS, CDR2 YFSETQ. V lost 0 bases and J lost 7; bases outside the gene matches: 6.

This chain joins TRBV7-3 and TRBJ1-5, with TRBD1 matching over 8 bases. The CDR3 is 14 amino acids. V gave up 5 bases and J gave up 7 bases; unmatched junction bases: 7. Germline CDR1 SGHTA, CDR2 FQGTGA. CDR3 sequence (DNA): TGTGCCAGCAGCCCCGGACAGGGATTACAGCCCCAGCATTTT. Its translation is CASSPGQGLQPQHF.

The chain is built from TRBV5-1 and TRBJ1-2; 9 bases agree with TRBD1. The germline CDR1 and CDR2 sequences are SGHRS and YFSETQ. The junction had 15 bases not matched to a gene; V was cut back by 0 bases and J by 3 bases. The CDR3 covers 19 residues. The CDR3 loop is CASSLAIPGQGAGDYGYTF. The CDR3 nucleotides read TGCGCCAGCAGCTTGGCCATCCCGGGACAGGGCGCCGGGGACTATGGCTACACCTTC.

This chain joins TRBV12-3 or TRBV12-4 and TRBJ1-1, with a possible D match to TRBD1 (6 bases). V lost 10 bases and J 4 bases, leaving 16 bases between the germline ends. The CDR3 extends over 13 amino acids. The CDR3 coding sequence is TGTGCCACCCGGGGGGGGCGCATCACTGAAGCTTTCTTT. Encoded protein: CATRGGRITEAFF.

The CDR3 reads CASSFQTAYNEQFF. Written as DNA, the CDR3 is TGTGCCAGCAGCTTCCAGACAGCCTACAATGAGCAGTTCTTC. J is TRBJ2-1 and V is TRBV5-4; D is possibly TRBD1 (5 bases). CDR1 and CDR2 (germline): SGHNT, YYREEE (reference sequence). The CDR3 contains 14 residues. Trimming took 2 bases from V and 2 from J, leaving 8 bases between them.

The V gene is TRBV28, the J gene TRBJ1-1; 9 nucleotides agree with TRBD1. Germline assignment: CDR1 MDHEN and CDR2 SYDVKM. Losses at the gene ends were 2 bases for V and 4 bases for J; bases not matched to a gene: 2. This CDR3 has 14 amino acids. Here the CDR3 DNA reads TGTGCCAGCAGTTTACGGGACAGGGCCACTGAAGCTTTCTTT. Translation gives CASSLRDRATEAFF. Based on the CDR3 plus reference TRBV28 and TRBJ1-1, the full variable domain is DVKVTQSSRYLVKRTGEKVFLECVQDMDHENMFWYRQDPGLGLRLIYFSYDVKMKEKGDIPEGYSVSREKKERFSLILESASTNQTSMYLCASSLRDRATEAFFGQGTRLTVV.

The rearrangement joins TRBV5-4 to TRBJ2-3; 9 bases match TRBD1. Losses at the gene ends were 5 bases for V and 5 bases for J; bases not matched to a gene: 12. Germline V CDR1 and CDR2: SGHNT, YYREEE (reference sequence). This CDR3 is built from 16 residues. The CDR3 protein is CASSWGPGQGKDTQYF. For the CDR3, the DNA is TGTGCCAGCAGTTGGGGTCCGGGACAGGGAAAAGATACGCAGTATTTT.

The chain couples TRBV5-1 to TRBJ2-5; a possible D gene is TRBD1 (6 bases). This CDR3 is 14 amino acids long. The germline V and J ends were trimmed by 0 bases and 5 bases, with 11 bases remaining between them. Germline CDR1 SGHRS, CDR2 YFSETQ. CDR3 amino acids: CASSLGDIWETQYF. The CDR3 region has the DNA TGCGCCAGCAGCTTGGGGGACATTTGGGAGACCCAGTACTTC.